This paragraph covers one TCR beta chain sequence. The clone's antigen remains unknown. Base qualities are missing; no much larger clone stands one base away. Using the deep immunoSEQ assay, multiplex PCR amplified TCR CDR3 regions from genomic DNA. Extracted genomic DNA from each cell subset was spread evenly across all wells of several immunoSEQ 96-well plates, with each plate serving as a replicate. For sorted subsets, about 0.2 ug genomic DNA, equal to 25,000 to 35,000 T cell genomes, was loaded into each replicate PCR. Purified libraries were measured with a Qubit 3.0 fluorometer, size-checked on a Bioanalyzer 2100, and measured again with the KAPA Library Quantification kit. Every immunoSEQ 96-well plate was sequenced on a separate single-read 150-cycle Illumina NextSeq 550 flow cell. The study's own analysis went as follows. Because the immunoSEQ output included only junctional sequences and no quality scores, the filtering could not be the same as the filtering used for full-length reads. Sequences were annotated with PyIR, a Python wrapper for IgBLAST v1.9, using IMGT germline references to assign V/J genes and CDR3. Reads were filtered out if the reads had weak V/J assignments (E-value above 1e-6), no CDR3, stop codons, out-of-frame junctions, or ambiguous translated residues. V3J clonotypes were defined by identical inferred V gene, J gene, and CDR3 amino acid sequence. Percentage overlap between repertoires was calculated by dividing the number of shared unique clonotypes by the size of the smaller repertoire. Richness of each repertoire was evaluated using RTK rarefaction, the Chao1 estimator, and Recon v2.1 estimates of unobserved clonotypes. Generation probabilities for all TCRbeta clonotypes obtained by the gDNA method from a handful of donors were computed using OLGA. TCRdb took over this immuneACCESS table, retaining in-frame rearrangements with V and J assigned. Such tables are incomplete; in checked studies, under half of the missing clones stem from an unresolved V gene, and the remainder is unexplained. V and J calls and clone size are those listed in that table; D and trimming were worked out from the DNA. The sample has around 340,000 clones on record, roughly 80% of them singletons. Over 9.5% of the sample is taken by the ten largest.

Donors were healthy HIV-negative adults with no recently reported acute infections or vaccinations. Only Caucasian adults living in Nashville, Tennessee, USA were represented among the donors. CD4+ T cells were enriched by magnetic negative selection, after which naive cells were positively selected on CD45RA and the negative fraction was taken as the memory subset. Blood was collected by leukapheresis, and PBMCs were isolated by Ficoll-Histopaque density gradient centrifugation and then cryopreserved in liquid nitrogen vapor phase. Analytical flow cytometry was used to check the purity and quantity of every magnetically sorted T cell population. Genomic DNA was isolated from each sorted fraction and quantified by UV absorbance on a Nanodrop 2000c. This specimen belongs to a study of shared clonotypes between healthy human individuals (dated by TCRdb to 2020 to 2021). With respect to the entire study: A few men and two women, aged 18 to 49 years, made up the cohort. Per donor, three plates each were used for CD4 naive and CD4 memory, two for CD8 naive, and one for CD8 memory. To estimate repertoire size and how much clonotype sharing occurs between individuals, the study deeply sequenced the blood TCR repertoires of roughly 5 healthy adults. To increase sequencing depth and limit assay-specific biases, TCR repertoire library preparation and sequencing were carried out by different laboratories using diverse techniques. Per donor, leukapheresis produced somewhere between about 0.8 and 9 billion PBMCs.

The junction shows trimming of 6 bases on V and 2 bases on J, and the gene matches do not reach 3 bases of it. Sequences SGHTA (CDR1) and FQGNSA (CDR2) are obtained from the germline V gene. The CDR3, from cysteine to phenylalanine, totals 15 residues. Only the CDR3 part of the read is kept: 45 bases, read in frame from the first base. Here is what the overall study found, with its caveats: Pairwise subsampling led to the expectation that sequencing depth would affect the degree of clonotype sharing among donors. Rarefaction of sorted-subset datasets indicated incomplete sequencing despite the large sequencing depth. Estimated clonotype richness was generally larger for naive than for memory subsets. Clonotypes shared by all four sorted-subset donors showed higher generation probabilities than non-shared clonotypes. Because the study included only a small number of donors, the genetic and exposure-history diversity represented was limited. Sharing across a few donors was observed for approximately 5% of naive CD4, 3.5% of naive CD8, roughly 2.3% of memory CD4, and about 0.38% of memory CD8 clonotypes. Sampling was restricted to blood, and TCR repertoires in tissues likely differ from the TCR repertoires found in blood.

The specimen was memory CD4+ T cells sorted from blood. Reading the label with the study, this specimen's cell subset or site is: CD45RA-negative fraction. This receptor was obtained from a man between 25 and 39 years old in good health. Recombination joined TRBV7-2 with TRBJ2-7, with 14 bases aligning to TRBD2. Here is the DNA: TGTGCCAGCAGGAAGGGACTAGCGGGAGCCTACGAGCAGTACTTC. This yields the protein CASRKGLAGAYEQYF.